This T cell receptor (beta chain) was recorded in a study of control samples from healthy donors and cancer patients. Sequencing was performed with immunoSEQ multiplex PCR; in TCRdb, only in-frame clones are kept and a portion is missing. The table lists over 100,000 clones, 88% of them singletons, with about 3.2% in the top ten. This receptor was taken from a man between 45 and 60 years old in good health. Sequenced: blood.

The DNA of the CDR3 is TGTGCCTGGAGTGGAGGGGGCTATCCTGGAAACACCATATATTTT. Its translation is CAWSGGGYPGNTIYF. The V and J genes are TRBV30 and TRBJ1-3; 7 bases are a match to TRBD1. V trimming: 1 base; J trimming: 2 bases; junction bases outside the gene matches: 5. The length of the CDR3 is 15 residues. Germline loops: CDR1 GTSNPN, CDR2 SVGIG (reference sequence).